The clone carrying this T cell receptor beta chain was detected only a few times. Its cognate antigen is unknown. TCRdb called the RT-PCR reads again in MiXCR, with one record for every CDR3 protein. The data hold 150,000 to 200,000 distinct CDR3 sequences, with about 10% observed a single time. This record belongs to a study of response to subunit inactivated influenza vaccine. Study-wide results and caveats: Seasonal influenza vaccination, on each occasion, was suggested by the authors to recruit few new T cells.

Trimming left V 6 bases short and J 0 bases short, with 18 bases between. This CDR3 region has 15 residues. Germline V lookup: CDR1 DFQATT, CDR2 SNEGSKA (reference sequence). V is TRBV20-1 and J is TRBJ2-7, with D perhaps being TRBD1 or TRBD2 (5 bases each). Sequences were derived from CD8+ T cells sorted from PBMCs, sampled around 25 months after vaccination. The TCR originated in a man aged 45-69 years who received an inactivated influenza vaccine. CDR3 sequence: CSAINRDGVSYEQYF. The CDR3 DNA reads as TGCAGTGCAATAAACCGGGACGGAGTCTCCTACGAGCAGTACTTC.